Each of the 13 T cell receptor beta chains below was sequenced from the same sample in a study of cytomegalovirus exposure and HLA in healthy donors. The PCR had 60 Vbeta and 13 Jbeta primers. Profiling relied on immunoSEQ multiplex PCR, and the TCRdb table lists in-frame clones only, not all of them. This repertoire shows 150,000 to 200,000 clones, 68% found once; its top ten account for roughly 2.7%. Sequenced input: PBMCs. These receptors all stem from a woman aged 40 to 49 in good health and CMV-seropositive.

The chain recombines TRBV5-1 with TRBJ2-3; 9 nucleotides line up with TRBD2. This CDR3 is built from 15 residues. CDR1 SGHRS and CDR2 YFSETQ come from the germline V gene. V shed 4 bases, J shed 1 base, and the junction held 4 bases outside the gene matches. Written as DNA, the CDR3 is TGCGCCAGCAGCGCCTCTAGCGGGGGCACAGATACGCAGTATTTT. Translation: CASSASSGGTDTQYF. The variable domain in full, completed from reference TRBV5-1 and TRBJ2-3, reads KAGVTQTPRYLIKTRGQQVTLSCSPISGHRSVSWYQQTPGQGLQFLFEYFSETQRNKGNFPGRFSGRQFSNSRSEMNVSTLELGDSALYLCASSASSGGTDTQYFGPGTRLTVL.

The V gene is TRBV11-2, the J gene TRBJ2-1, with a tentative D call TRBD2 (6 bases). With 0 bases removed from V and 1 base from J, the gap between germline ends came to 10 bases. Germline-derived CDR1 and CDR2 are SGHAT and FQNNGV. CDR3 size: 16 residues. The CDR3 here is CASSLEVADSYNEQFF. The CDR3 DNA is TGTGCCAGCAGCTTAGAAGTAGCGGATTCCTACAATGAGCAGTTCTTC.

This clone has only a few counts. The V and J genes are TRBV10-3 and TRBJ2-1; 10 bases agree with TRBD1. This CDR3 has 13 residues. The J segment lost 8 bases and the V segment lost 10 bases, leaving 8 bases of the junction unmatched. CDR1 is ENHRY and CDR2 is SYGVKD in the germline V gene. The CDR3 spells CANGGQGSDEQFF. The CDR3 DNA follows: TGTGCCAATGGGGGACAGGGGAGCGATGAGCAGTTCTTC.

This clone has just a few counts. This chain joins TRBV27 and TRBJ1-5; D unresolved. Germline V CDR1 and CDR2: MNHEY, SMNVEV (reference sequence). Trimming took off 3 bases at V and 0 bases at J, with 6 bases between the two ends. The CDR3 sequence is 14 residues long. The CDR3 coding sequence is TGTGCCAGCAGTTTGAGGGATAGCAATCAGCCCCAGCATTTT. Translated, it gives CASSLRDSNQPQHF.

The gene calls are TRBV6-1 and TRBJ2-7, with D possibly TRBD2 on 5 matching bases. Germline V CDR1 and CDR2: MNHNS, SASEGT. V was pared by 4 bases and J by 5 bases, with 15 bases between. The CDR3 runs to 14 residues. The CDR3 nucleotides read TGTGCCAGCAGTGCAACTCACTCCGGGAACGAGCAGTACTTC. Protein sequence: CASSATHSGNEQYF.

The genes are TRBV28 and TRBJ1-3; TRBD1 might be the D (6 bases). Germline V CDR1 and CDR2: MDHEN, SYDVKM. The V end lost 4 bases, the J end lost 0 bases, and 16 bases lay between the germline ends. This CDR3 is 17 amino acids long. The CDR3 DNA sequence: TGTGCCAGCAGTTCCTCCCTGGACAGTTTCTCTGGAAACACCATATATTTT. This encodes CASSSSLDSFSGNTIYF.

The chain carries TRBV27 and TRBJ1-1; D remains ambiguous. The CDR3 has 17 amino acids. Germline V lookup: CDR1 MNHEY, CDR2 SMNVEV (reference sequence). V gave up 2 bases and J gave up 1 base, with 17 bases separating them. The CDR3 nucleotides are TGTGCCAGCAGTTTAATAGTCGGGTCGGCCGGGAACACTGAAGCTTTCTTT. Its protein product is CASSLIVGSAGNTEAFF.

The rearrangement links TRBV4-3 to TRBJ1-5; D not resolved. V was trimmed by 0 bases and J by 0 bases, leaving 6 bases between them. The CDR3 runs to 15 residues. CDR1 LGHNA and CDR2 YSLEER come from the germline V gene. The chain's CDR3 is CASSQERGSNQPQHF. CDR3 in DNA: TGCGCCAGCAGCCAAGAGCGGGGTAGCAATCAGCCCCAGCATTTT.

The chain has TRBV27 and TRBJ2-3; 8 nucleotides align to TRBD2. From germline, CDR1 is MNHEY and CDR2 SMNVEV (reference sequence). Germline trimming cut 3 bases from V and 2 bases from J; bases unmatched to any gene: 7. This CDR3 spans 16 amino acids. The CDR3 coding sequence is TGTGCCAGCAGTTTGAGTATAGCGGGGCCCACAGATACGCAGTATTTT. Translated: CASSLSIAGPTDTQYF.

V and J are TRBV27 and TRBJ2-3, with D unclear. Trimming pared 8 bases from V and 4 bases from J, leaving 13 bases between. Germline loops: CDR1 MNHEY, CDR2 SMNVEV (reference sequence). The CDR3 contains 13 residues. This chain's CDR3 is CASRPPVPDTQYF. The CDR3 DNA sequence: TGTGCCAGCCGCCCTCCGGTCCCAGATACGCAGTATTTT.

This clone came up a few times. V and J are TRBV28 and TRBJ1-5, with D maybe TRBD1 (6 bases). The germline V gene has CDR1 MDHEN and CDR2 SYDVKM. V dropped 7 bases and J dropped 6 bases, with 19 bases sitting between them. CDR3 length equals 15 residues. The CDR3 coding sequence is TGTGCCAGCACCCTTGGGGGGGCAGGCGGTCAGCCCCAGCATTTT. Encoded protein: CASTLGGAGGQPQHF. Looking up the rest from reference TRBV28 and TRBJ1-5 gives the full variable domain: DVKVTQSSRYLVKRTGEKVFLECVQDMDHENMFWYRQDPGLGLRLIYFSYDVKMKEKGDIPEGYSVSREKKERFSLILESASTNQTSMYLCASTLGGAGGQPQHFGDGTRLSIL.

CDR3 residues: CASSLASDYGYTF. The CDR3 DNA sequence: TGCGCCAGCAGCTTGGCGTCGGACTATGGCTACACCTTC. The V gene is TRBV5-1, the J gene TRBJ1-2; D remains unclear. V was shortened by 0 bases and J by 3 bases, with 6 bases between the two germline ends. Germline lookup yields CDR1 SGHRS and CDR2 YFSETQ. The CDR3 covers 13 residues.

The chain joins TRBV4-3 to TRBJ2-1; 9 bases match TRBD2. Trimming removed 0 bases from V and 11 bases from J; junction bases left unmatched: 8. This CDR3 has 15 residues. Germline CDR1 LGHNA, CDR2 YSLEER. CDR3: CASSQERLAENQQFF. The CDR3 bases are TGCGCCAGCAGCCAAGAGCGACTAGCGGAGAACCAGCAGTTCTTC.